There are many counts of the clone carrying this TCR beta chain. The data originate from a study of blood T cells in healthy people across ages. A sample-barcoded 5' primer and a J-beta primer mix were used in a second PCR of roughly 6 to 11 cycles. One entry per CDR3 protein, called by TCRdb with MiXCR from the 5' RACE reads. This table holds about 730,000 distinct CDR3 sequences, about 40% found once. This CDR3 is built from 12 residues. Trimming took 6 bases from V and 4 from J, leaving 9 bases between them. The chain joins TRBV12-3 or TRBV12-4 to TRBJ2-5; D gene ambiguous. This clonotype was obtained from an older woman in good health. Sequencing used blood. CDR3 nucleotides: TGTGCCAGCAGCCCATTGGGAGAGACCCAGTACTTC. This translates into CASSPLGETQYF.